This TCR beta chain was captured in a study of cytomegalovirus exposure and HLA in healthy donors. V was clipped by 8 bases and J by 0 bases, with 10 bases between them. The CDR3 has 14 residues. Germline lookup yields CDR1 SGHVS and CDR2 FNYEAQ. 13 Jbeta primers and 60 Vbeta primers were used for the PCR. Sequenced by immunoSEQ multiplex PCR; TCRdb stores in-frame clones only, minus some. The table includes roughly 150,000 clones, about 72% detected once. The chain has TRBV7-6 and TRBJ2-2, with no clear D. This receptor was identified in a man aged 40-49 years in good health and CMV-seronegative. The sample taken for sequencing was PBMCs. The CDR3, as DNA: TGTGCCAGCGAGGATAGAACGAACACCGGGGAGCTGTTTTTT. This encodes CASEDRTNTGELFF. The entire variable domain, with the rest obtained from reference TRBV7-6 and TRBJ2-2, is as follows: GAGVSQSPRYKVTKRGQDVALRCDPISGHVSLYWYRQALGQGPEFLTYFNYEAQQDKSGLPNDRFSAERPEGSISTLTIQRTEQRDSAMYRCASEDRTNTGELFFGEGSRLTVL.